This T cell receptor (beta chain) emerged from a study of identical twins. V was clipped by 1 base and J by 4 bases, with 12 bases between them. Germline CDR1 and CDR2: SQVTM and ANQGSEA. This CDR3 is built from 14 residues. TCRdb redid the calling of the 5' RACE reads with MiXCR, one entry per CDR3 protein. The sample holds fewer than 550,000 distinct CDR3 sequences, 13% to 15% seen once. The sample also formed part of further work on yellow fever vaccine responses in identical twins.

The chain links TRBV29-1 to TRBJ2-3, with D perhaps being TRBD1 or TRBD2 (6 bases each). Sequencing was carried out using CD4+ T cells sorted from blood. The receptor comes from a woman aged 18-29 years in good health. The CDR3 sequence is CSVEVGGRPDTQYF. For the CDR3, the DNA is TGCAGCGTTGAAGTTGGGGGGCGACCAGATACGCAGTATTTT.